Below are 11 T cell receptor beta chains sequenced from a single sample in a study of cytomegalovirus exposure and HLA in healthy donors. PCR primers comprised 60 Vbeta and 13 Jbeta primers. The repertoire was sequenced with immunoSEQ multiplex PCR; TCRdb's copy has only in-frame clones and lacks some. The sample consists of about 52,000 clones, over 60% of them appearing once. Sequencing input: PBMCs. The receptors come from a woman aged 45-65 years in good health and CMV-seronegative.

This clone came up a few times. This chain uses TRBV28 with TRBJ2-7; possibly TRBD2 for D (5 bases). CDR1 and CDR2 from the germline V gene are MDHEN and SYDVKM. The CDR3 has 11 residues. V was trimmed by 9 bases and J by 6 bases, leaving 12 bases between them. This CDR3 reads CASKTTLEQYF. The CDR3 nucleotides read TGTGCCAGTAAGACTACCCTCGAGCAGTACTTC.

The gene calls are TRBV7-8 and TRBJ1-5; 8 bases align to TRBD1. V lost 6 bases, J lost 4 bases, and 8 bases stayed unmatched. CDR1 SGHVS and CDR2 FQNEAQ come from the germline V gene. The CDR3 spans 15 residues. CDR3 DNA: TGTGCCAGCAGGAAAGGACAGGGAGGGAATCAGCCCCAGCATTTT. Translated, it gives CASRKGQGGNQPQHF.

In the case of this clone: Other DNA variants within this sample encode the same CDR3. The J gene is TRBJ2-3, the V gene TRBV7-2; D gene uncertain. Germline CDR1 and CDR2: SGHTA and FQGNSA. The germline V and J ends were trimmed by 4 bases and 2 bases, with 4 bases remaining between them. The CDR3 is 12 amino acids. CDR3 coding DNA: TGTGCCAGCAGCTCTTACACAGATACGCAGTATTTT. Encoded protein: CASSSYTDTQYF. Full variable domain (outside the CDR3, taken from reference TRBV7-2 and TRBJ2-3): GAGVSQSPSNKVTEKGKDVELRCDPISGHTALYWYRQSLGQGLEFLIYFQGNSAPDKSGLPSDRFSAERTGGSVSTLTIQRTQQEDSAVYLCASSSYTDTQYFGPGTRLTVL.

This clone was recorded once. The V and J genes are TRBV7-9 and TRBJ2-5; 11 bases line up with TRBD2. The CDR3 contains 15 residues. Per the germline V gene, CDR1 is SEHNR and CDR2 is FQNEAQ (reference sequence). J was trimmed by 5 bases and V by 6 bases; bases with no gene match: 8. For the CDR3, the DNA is TGTGCCAGCAGGTCCGTAGCGGGAGGGGAGGAGACCCAGTACTTC. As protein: CASRSVAGGEETQYF.

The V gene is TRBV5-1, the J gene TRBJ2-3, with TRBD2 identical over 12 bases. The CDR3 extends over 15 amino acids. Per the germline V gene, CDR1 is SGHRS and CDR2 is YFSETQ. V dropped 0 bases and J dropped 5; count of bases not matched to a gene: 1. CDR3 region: CASSLVLAGGDTQYF. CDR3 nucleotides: TGCGCCAGCAGCTTGGTACTAGCGGGAGGAGATACGCAGTATTTT.

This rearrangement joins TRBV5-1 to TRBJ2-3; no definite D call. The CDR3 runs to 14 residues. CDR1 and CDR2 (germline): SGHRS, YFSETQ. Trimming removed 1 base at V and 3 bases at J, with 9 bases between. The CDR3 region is CASSLIPATDTQYF. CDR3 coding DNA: TGCGCCAGCAGCTTGATCCCCGCGACAGATACGCAGTATTTT.

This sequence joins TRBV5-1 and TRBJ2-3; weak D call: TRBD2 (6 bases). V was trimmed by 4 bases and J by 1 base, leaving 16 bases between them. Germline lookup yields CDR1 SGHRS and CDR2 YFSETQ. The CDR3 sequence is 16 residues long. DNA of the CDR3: TGCGCCAGCAGCCCTAGGGACTCCAGGGGCACAGATACGCAGTATTTT. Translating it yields CASSPRDSRGTDTQYF.

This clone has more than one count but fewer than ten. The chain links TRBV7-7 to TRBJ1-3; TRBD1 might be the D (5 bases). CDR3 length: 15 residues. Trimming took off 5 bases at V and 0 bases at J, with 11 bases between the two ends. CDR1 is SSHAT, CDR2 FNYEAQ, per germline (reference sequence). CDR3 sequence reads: CASSQGRNSGNTIYF. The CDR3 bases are TGTGCCAGCAGCCAGGGCCGGAACTCTGGAAACACCATATATTTT.

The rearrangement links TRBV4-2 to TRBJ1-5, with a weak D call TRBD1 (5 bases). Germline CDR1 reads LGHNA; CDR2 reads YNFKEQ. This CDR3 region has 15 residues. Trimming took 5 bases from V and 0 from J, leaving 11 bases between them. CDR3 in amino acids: CASSETVDSNQPQHF. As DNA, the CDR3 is TGTGCCAGCAGCGAGACAGTCGATAGCAATCAGCCCCAGCATTTT.

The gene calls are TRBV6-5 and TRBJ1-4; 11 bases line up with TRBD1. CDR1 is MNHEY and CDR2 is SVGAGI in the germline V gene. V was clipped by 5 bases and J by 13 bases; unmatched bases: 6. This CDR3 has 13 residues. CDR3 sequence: CASSPGTGGILFF. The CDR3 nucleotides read TGTGCCAGCAGTCCCGGGACAGGGGGAATACTGTTTTTT.

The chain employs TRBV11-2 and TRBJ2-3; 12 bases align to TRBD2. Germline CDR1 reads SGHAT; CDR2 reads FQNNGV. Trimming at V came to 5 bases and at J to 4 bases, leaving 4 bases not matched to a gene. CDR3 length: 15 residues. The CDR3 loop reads CASSALAGGPDTQYF. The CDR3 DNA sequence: TGTGCCAGCAGCGCGCTAGCGGGAGGGCCAGATACGCAGTATTTT.